What follows are 13 T cell receptor beta chains derived from one specimen sequenced in a study of control samples from healthy donors and cancer patients. Data came from immunoSEQ multiplex PCR; TCRdb stores just in-frame clones and leaves some out. The sample shows roughly 99,000 clones, almost 85% of them seen only once. Sample: blood. The receptors were gathered from a man in his 60s in good health.

J is TRBJ1-2 and V is TRBV6-4, with 7 positions matching TRBD1. The CDR3 runs 18 residues. Germline V CDR1 and CDR2: MRHNA, SNTAGT. Trimming cost V 0 bases and J 2 bases; bases outside gene matches: 12. The CDR3 sequence is CASSDSPEGQGVNYGYTF. Here the CDR3 DNA reads TGTGCCAGCAGTGACTCACCCGAGGGGCAGGGGGTGAACTATGGCTACACCTTC.

This clone was detected a few times. The chain links TRBV6-2 or TRBV6-3 to TRBJ2-7; the match to TRBD1 covers 10 bases. V dropped 6 bases and J dropped 3; count of bases not matched to a gene: 8. The CDR3 is made up of 15 amino acids. CDR1 MNHEY and CDR2 SVGEGT come from the germline V gene. CDR3 residues: CASSTRQGADYEQYF. CDR3 in DNA: TGTGCCAGCAGCACGAGACAGGGGGCCGACTACGAGCAGTACTTC.

The gene calls are TRBV29-1 and TRBJ1-2, with 12 bases fitting TRBD1. V lost 4 bases to trimming and J lost 3 bases; unmatched junction nucleotides: 12. The CDR3 length is 17 residues. Germline CDR1 reads SQVTM; CDR2 reads ANQGSEA. The CDR3 DNA reads as TGCAGCGTTGGGGGACAGGGGGCCCGTAGATTCGACTATGGCTACACCTTC. This sequence encodes CSVGGQGARRFDYGYTF.

The chain uses TRBV9 and TRBJ2-3, with 8 bases lining up with TRBD1. The V and J ends lost 4 bases and 5 bases, in that order; junction bases with no gene match: 6. CDR1 is SGDLS and CDR2 is YYNGEE in the germline V gene. CDR3 length: 14 residues. In nucleotides, the CDR3 is TGTGCCAGCAGCCCACGCAGGGGGCGAGATACGCAGTATTTT. As protein: CASSPRRGRDTQYF.

The CDR3 region is CAISDRVGEKLFF. The CDR3 nucleotides read TGTGCCATCAGCGACAGGGTCGGGGAAAAACTGTTTTTT. This chain connects TRBV10-3 to TRBJ1-4, with TRBD1 identical over 7 bases. Germline assignment: CDR1 ENHRY and CDR2 SYGVKD. The CDR3 has 13 residues. Trimming cost V 6 bases and J 8 bases; bases outside gene matches: 6.

The rearrangement joins TRBV24-1 to TRBJ2-5, with 8 bases fitting TRBD2. The CDR3 sequence is 14 residues long. Trimming took 12 bases from V and 1 from J; bases not matched to a gene: 9. The germline V gene encodes CDR1 KGHDR and CDR2 SFDVKD. This chain's CDR3 is CAPPGGNPQETQYF. The CDR3 nucleotides read TGTGCCCCGCCGGGAGGGAACCCCCAAGAGACCCAGTACTTC.

J is TRBJ2-7 and V is TRBV15; D is possibly TRBD2 (6 bases). The CDR3 length is 18 residues. V lost 0 bases and J lost 2, with 20 bases in between. CDR1 is LNHNV, CDR2 YYDKDF, per germline (reference sequence). The CDR3: CATSRDSAGRPTAYEQYF. CDR3 DNA sequence: TGTGCCACCAGCAGAGATTCGGCCGGGAGACCAACCGCCTACGAGCAGTACTTC.

This clone was picked up a small number of times. V gene TRBV3-1 (or the pseudogene TRBV3-2) combines with J gene TRBJ1-2; D possibly corresponds to TRBD1 (5 bases). Trimming took 0 bases from V and 8 from J, leaving 13 bases between them. Germline values: CDR1 LGHDT, CDR2 YNNKEL (reference sequence). This CDR3 spans 14 amino acids. The CDR3 spells CASSQDGGTRGYTF. The DNA for the CDR3 is TGTGCCAGCAGCCAAGACGGGGGGACCAGGGGCTACACCTTC.

V gene TRBV20-1 combines with J gene TRBJ1-5; D possibly corresponds to TRBD1 (5 bases). The CDR3 length is 10 residues. Germline V gene lookup returns CDR1 DFQATT and CDR2 SNEGSKA (reference sequence). Trimming took 6 bases from V and 6 from J, leaving 6 bases between them. The CDR3 here is CSAGGQPQHF. CDR3 sequence (DNA): TGCAGTGCGGGGGGTCAGCCCCAGCATTTT.

CDR3 sequence (DNA): TGTGCCAGCCGAAAAAGTGGAGAAGGCCTCTATGGCTACACCTTC. Protein: CASRKSGEGLYGYTF. This chain links TRBV6-6 with TRBJ1-2; D is undetermined. The CDR3 loop spans 15 amino acids. The germline CDR1 and CDR2 sequences are MNHNY and SVGAGI (reference sequence). V lost 8 bases and J lost 4, with 20 bases in between.

This chain's CDR3 is CASSEFGGVRETQYF. Here the CDR3 DNA reads TGTGCCAGCAGTGAATTTGGGGGAGTCAGGGAGACCCAGTACTTC. The chain recombines TRBV25-1 with TRBJ2-5; either TRBD1 or TRBD2 may fit D (5 bases each). This CDR3 comprises 15 residues. Germline CDR1 and CDR2: MGHDK and SYGVNS. V was pared by 1 base and J by 5 bases, with 14 bases between.

This clone was found once. The chain is built from TRBV11-2 and TRBJ2-1, with 9 bases matching TRBD2. CDR1 is SGHAT, CDR2 FQNNGV, per germline. The V and J ends lost 5 bases and 2 bases, in that order; junction bases with no gene match: 7. The CDR3 has 16 amino acids. This CDR3 reads CASSPLAGIAYNEQFF. In nucleotides, the CDR3 is TGTGCCAGCAGCCCTCTAGCGGGAATCGCCTACAATGAGCAGTTCTTC. Using reference TRBV11-2 and TRBJ2-1 for the parts outside the CDR3, the full variable domain is EAGVAQSPRYKIIEKRQSVAFWCNPISGHATLYWYQQILGQGPKLLIQFQNNGVVDDSQLPKDRFSAERLKGVDSTLKIQPAKLEDSAVYLCASSPLAGIAYNEQFFGPGTRLTVL.

J is TRBJ2-7 and V is TRBV7-9; D remains unclear. CDR3 length: 13 amino acids. Trimming pared 4 bases from V and 3 bases from J, leaving 10 bases between. CDR1 is SEHNR and CDR2 is FQNEAQ in the germline V gene (reference sequence). CDR3 nucleotide sequence: TGTGCCAGCAGCTCCCTTCCGATCTACGAGCAGTACTTC. It is translated as CASSSLPIYEQYF.